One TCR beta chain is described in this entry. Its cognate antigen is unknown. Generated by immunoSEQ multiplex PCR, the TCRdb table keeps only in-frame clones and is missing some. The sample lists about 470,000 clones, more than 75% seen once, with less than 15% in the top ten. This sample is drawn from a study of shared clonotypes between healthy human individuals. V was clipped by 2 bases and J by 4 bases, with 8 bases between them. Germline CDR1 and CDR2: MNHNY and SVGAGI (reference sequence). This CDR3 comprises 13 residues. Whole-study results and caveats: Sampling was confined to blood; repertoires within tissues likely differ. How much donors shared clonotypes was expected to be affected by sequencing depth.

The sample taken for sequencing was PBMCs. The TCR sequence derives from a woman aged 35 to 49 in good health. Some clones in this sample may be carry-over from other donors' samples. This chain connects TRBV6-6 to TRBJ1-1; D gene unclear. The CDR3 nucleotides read TGTGCCAGCAGTTACACAGCGGGCACTGAAGCTTTCTTT. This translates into CASSYTAGTEAFF.